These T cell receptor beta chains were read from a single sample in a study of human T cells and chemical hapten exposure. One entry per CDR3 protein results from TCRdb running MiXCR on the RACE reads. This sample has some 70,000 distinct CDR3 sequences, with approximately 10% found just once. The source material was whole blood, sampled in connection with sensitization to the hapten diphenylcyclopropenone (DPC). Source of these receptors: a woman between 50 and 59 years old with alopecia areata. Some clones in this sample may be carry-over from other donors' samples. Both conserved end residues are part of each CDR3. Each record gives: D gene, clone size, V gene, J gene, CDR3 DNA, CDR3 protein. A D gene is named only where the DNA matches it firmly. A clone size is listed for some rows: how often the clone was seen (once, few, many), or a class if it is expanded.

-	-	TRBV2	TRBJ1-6	TGTGCCAGCAGTGAGACTCCGGCAGGACTACTTAGCTCCTATAATTCACCCCTCCACTTT	CASSETPAGLLSSYNSPLHF
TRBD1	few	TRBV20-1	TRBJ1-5	TGCAGTGCTAGAGGCCAAGGGGGCGGTGGCCAGCCCCAGCATTTT	CSARGQGGGGQPQHF
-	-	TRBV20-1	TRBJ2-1	TGCAGTGCTTCGGACCATGAGCAGTTCTTC	CSASDHEQFF
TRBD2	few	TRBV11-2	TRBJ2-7	TGTGCCAGCAGCCCTCGTGATAGCGGGATGCTAAATACCTACGAGCAGTACTTC	CASSPRDSGMLNTYEQYF
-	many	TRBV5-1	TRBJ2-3	TGCGCCAGCAGCTTAAGTCCAGGAGCCACAGATACGCAGTATTTT	CASSLSPGATDTQYF
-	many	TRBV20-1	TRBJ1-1	TGCAGTGCTAGACAGGGCCTAATGAACACTGAAGCTTTCTTT	CSARQGLMNTEAFF
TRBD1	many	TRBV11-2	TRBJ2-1	TGTGCCAGCAGCTTAAGGGGGCTTTCCTTCGCCTACAATGAGCAGTTCTTC	CASSLRGLSFAYNEQFF
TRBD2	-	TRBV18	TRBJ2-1	TGTGCCAGCTCATCACTTACCGGGACTAGCGGCTACAATGAGCAGTTCTTC	CASSSLTGTSGYNEQFF
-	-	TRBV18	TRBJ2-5	TGTGCCAGCTCACTCAGGGGCGGAGGACAAGAGACCCAGTACTTC	CASSLRGGGQETQYF
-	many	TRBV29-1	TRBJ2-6	TGCAGCGTTGAAAGGGCTGGGGCCAACGTCCTGACTTTC	CSVERAGANVLTF
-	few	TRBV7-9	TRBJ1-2	TGTGCCAGCAGCTTAAGTGGTGGCGGCTACACCTTC	CASSLSGGGYTF
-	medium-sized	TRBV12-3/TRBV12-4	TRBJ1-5	TGTGCCAGCAGTTACAGGCCGAATCAGCCCCAGCATTTT	CASSYRPNQPQHF
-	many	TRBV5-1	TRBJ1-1	TGCGCCAGCAGCCCACAGGGGAACACTGAAGCTTTCTTT	CASSPQGNTEAFF
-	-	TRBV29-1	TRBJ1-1	TGCAGCTTTCTCGCCGGACAGCTGAACACTGAAGCTTTCTTT	CSFLAGQLNTEAFF
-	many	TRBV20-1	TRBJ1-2	TGCAGTGCTAGAGATCAGGGGCAACGCGGGGGCTACACCTTC	CSARDQGQRGGYTF
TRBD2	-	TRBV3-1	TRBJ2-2	TGTGCCAGCAGCCAAGGGACTAGCGGGAGATCGGTGACCGGGGAGCTGTTTTTT	CASSQGTSGRSVTGELFF
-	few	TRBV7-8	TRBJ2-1	TGTGCCAGCGCCAATCTAGCTAGGGTCCATGAGCAGTTCTTC	CASANLARVHEQFF
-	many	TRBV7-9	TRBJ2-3	TGTGCCAGCAGCTTAGCGCGTCCGACTTCAAGCACAGATACGCAGTATTTT	CASSLARPTSSTDTQYF
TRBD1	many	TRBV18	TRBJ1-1	TGTGCCAGCTCACCTAGGACAGGGGACACTGAAGCTTTCTTT	CASSPRTGDTEAFF
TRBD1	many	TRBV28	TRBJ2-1	TGTGCCAGCAGTTTGAGGTCCTGGAGGACAGGGGGCTCCGGGAGATACAATGAGCAGTTCTTC	CASSLRSWRTGGSGRYNEQFF
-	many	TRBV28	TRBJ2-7	TGTGCCAGCAGTTTAGTTCCGGGGACCTCCTACGAGCAGTACTTC	CASSLVPGTSYEQYF
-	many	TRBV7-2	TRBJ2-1	TGTGCCAGCAGCCTAACAGGGTTCTCCTACAATGAGCAGTTCTTC	CASSLTGFSYNEQFF
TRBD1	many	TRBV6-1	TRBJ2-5	TGTGCCAGCAGGGCTGACAGGGGGGATGAGACCCAGTACTTC	CASRADRGDETQYF
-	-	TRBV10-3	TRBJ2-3	TGTGCCATCAAATCCGCGGGGACCACAGATACGCAGTATTTT	CAIKSAGTTDTQYF
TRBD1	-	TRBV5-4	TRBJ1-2	TGTGCCAGCAGCTTGCCAGTAACAGGGGCTACCGAGGGCTACACCTTC	CASSLPVTGATEGYTF
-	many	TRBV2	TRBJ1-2	TGTGCCAGCATTAATGACCCGATAATCTATGGCTACACCTTC	CASINDPIIYGYTF
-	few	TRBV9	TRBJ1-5	TGTGCCAGCACCTCTGGCCCAGGGGAAGGCCAGCCCCAGCATTTT	CASTSGPGEGQPQHF
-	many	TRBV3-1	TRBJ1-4	TGTGCCAGCAGCCAAGGCGTCAGGGCTGAAAAACTGTTTTTT	CASSQGVRAEKLFF
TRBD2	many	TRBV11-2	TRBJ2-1	TGTGCCAGCAGCCGAAGCGGGAGTACCTACAATGAGCAGTTCTTC	CASSRSGSTYNEQFF
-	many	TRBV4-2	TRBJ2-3	TGTGCCAGCAGCCAAGAGAGGATAGATACGCAGTATTTT	CASSQERIDTQYF
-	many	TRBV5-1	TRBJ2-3	TGCGCCAGCAGCTTGGACAGGGGAGGGAATACGCAGTATTTT	CASSLDRGGNTQYF
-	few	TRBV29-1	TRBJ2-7	TGCAGCGTTGAAGTGGTACCGTCATACGAGCAGTACTTC	CSVEVVPSYEQYF
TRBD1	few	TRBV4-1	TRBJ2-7	TGCGCCAGCAGCCGAACGGGACAGGGGGCGGACGAGCAGTACTTC	CASSRTGQGADEQYF
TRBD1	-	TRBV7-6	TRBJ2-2	TGTGCCAGCAGCTTCCGACAGGGGGATACCGGGGAGCTGTTTTTT	CASSFRQGDTGELFF
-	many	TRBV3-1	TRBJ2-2	TGTGCCAGCAGCCAAGATGTAGTTGCCGGGGAGCTGTTTTTT	CASSQDVVAGELFF
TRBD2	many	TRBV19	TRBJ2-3	TGTGCCAGTAGCCGACTAGCGGGTAGAGGCACAGATACGCAGTATTTT	CASSRLAGRGTDTQYF
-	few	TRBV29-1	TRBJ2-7	TGCAGCGCAACAGGATCCTACGAGCAGTACTTC	CSATGSYEQYF
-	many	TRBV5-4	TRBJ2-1	TGTGCCAGCAGCGTCTCACTAGCTAGCTCCTACAATGAGCAGTTCTTC	CASSVSLASSYNEQFF
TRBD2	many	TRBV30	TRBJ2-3	TGTGCCTGGAGTGGGGGCAGCGGGGTCACAGATACGCAGTATTTT	CAWSGGSGVTDTQYF